One sample yielded the 14 T cell receptor beta chains listed below, sequenced in a study of T cell responses to AZD1222 COVID-19 vaccine. Using immunoSEQ multiplex PCR, the repertoire was profiled, and TCRdb retains in-frame clones only, with some absent. The sample includes roughly 140,000 clones, around nine tenths of them seen just once. Sample: peripheral blood, taken on day 0 of MenACWY control vaccination. These TCRs come from an adult in good health.

The gene calls are TRBV7-9 and TRBJ1-2; tentatively, D is TRBD1 (6 bases). V lost 5 bases and J lost 0, with 10 bases in between. The germline gives CDR1 SEHNR, CDR2 FQNEAQ (reference sequence). The CDR3 is 14 residues long. CDR3 residues: CASSHRVANYGYTF. The CDR3 region has the DNA TGTGCCAGCAGCCACAGGGTGGCTAACTATGGCTACACCTTC.

The chain joins TRBV25-1 to TRBJ2-3, with D perhaps matching TRBD1 (5 bases). The germline gives CDR1 MGHDK, CDR2 SYGVNS. V lost 2 bases and J 4 bases, leaving 7 bases between the germline ends. The CDR3 sequence is 13 residues long. This chain's CDR3 is CASSEPRADTQYF. CDR3 bases: TGTGCCAGCAGTGAACCCAGGGCAGATACGCAGTATTTT.

The chain carries TRBV6-4 and TRBJ1-4; 7 bases match TRBD1. The CDR3 covers 15 residues. Looked up from germline, CDR1 is MRHNA and CDR2 is SNTAGT. V lost 4 bases, J lost 5 bases, and 7 bases stayed unmatched. CDR3 in DNA: TGTGCCAGCAGTGCAAACAGGGGCAGAAATGAAAAACTGTTTTTT. This codes for CASSANRGRNEKLFF.

The J gene is TRBJ1-1, the V gene TRBV19; D possibly corresponds to TRBD1 (6 bases). The V gene lost 5 bases and the J gene lost 5 bases, with 12 bases spanning the gap. Looked up from germline, CDR1 is LNHDA and CDR2 is SQIVND (reference sequence). This CDR3 region has 13 residues. CDR3 residues: CASSLGGRTEAFF. The CDR3, as DNA: TGTGCCAGTAGTCTCGGGGGGCGGACTGAAGCTTTCTTT. Together with reference TRBV19 and TRBJ1-1, the CDR3 gives the full variable domain: DGGITQSPKYLFRKEGQNVTLSCEQNLNHDAMYWYRQDPGQGLRLIYYSQIVNDFQKGDIAEGYSVSREKKESFPLTVTSAQKNPTAFYLCASSLGGRTEAFFGQGTRLTVV.

This clone was picked up one time. J is TRBJ1-2 and V is TRBV3-1 (or the pseudogene TRBV3-2); the D is unclear. The germline V gene encodes CDR1 LGHDT and CDR2 YNNKEL (reference sequence). This CDR3 is 13 amino acids long. Trimming cost V 2 bases and J 8 bases, with 12 bases left between them. DNA for the CDR3: TGTGCCAGCAGCCAAACAAACAGAGGGGGCTACACCTTC. As protein: CASSQTNRGGYTF.

The chain links TRBV3-1 (or the pseudogene TRBV3-2) to TRBJ2-7; D ambiguous. Germline V gene lookup returns CDR1 LGHDT and CDR2 YNNKEL (reference sequence). CDR3 length: 12 residues. V was shortened by 6 bases and J by 0 bases, with 6 bases between the two germline ends. CDR3 sequence reads: CASSWSSYEQYF. The CDR3 coding sequence is TGTGCCAGCAGTTGGAGCTCCTACGAGCAGTACTTC.

The chain recombines TRBV5-5 with TRBJ1-6, with 7 bases lining up with TRBD1. The germline CDR1 and CDR2 sequences are SGHKS and YYEKEE (reference sequence). J gave up 8 bases and V 3 bases, and 8 bases lay outside the gene matches. The CDR3 totals 15 residues. Here the CDR3 reads CASSWEQGRDSPLHF. In DNA, the CDR3 is TGTGCCAGCAGCTGGGAACAGGGGAGGGATTCACCCCTCCACTTT.

The rearrangement uses TRBV5-1 and TRBJ1-2; maybe TRBD1 (5 bases). The CDR3 is 14 residues long. V was cut by 0 bases and J by 5 bases, with 11 bases left in between. Germline CDR1 is SGHRS and CDR2 is YFSETQ. The CDR3 coding sequence is TGCGCCAGCAGCTTGGGGCAGGGCCGATATGGCTACACCTTC. Protein: CASSLGQGRYGYTF.

V gene TRBV5-6 combines with J gene TRBJ1-1; TRBD1 might be the D (6 bases). Germline assignment: CDR1 SGHDT and CDR2 YYEEEE. V was cut by 1 base and J by 5 bases, with 12 bases left in between. This CDR3 contains 14 residues. The CDR3: CASSLWGPGTEAFF. The CDR3 bases are TGTGCCAGCAGCTTGTGGGGGCCGGGGACTGAAGCTTTCTTT.

The rearrangement links TRBV5-1 to TRBJ1-2; D might be TRBD1 (5 bases). The ends were cut back, 0 bases at V and 8 bases at J, with 14 bases in the middle. Germline-derived CDR1 and CDR2 are SGHRS and YFSETQ. This CDR3 has 14 amino acids. The CDR3 here is CASSLVGPSGGYTF. CDR3 nucleotide sequence: TGCGCCAGCAGCTTGGTGGGACCCTCGGGCGGCTACACCTTC.

This clone was picked up one time. The rearrangement links TRBV29-1 to TRBJ2-7, with TRBD2 matching over 7 bases. Germline CDR1 and CDR2: SQVTM and ANQGSEA. With 7 bases clipped from V and 6 bases from J, the junction kept 12 bases outside the gene matches. CDR3 length equals 13 residues. The CDR3 nucleotides read TGCAGCGCCCTCTGGGAGGGGCCAGGCGAGCAGTACTTC. Amino acid sequence: CSALWEGPGEQYF.

The rearrangement links TRBV28 to TRBJ2-7; 9 nucleotides align to TRBD1. Germline V gene lookup returns CDR1 MDHEN and CDR2 SYDVKM. This CDR3 contains 19 residues. V lost 5 bases and J lost 0; bases outside the gene matches: 17. Here the CDR3 reads CASSLPRDREKIASYEQYF. The CDR3 nucleotides read TGTGCCAGCAGTCTCCCCAGGGACAGGGAGAAGATTGCCTCCTACGAGCAGTACTTC.

The chain joins TRBV7-2 to TRBJ1-2; 10 bases align to TRBD1. The germline V gene has CDR1 SGHTA and CDR2 FQGNSA. CDR3 size: 15 residues. After removal of 6 bases from V and 2 bases from J, the junction contained 6 bases not matched to a gene. CDR3 loop: CASSFGQGGNYGYTF. The CDR3 bases are TGTGCCAGCAGTTTCGGACAGGGGGGGAACTATGGCTACACCTTC.

The chain carries TRBV4-1 and TRBJ1-5; possibly TRBD1 for D (5 bases). This CDR3 is 17 amino acids long. Germline CDR1 is MGHRA and CDR2 is YSYEKL. V gave up 4 bases and J gave up 7 bases, with 23 bases separating them. CDR3 region: CASSPLSGQEWLQPQHF. As DNA, the CDR3 is TGCGCCAGCAGCCCGCTCTCGGGGCAGGAATGGTTGCAGCCCCAGCATTTT.